The clone carrying this T cell receptor (beta chain) was seen repeatedly, ten times or more. Synthesis of TCR cDNA relied on 5'RACE template switching, which attached a universal primer site and UMIs. MiXCR was run by TCRdb on the 5' RACE reads, yielding one entry per CDR3 protein. The sample holds a few hundred thousand distinct CDR3 sequences; about 5% are singletons and the top ten take roughly 3.3%. These data are taken from a study of T cells after yellow fever vaccination. Overall study: Fractions containing few cells were prepared with SMART-Seq v4 Ultra Low Input.

The CDR3 has 16 residues. In germline, CDR1 is SGHVS, CDR2 FNYEAQ. With 2 bases clipped from V and 5 bases from J, the junction kept 9 bases outside the gene matches. Material: CD4+ T cells sorted from PBMCs, obtained on the day of the yellow fever booster vaccination. This sequence originates from a man between 18 and 35 years old who received the YFV17D yellow fever vaccine. The chain is built from TRBV7-6 and TRBJ1-2; TRBD1 matches 9 bases. As DNA, the CDR3 is TGTGCCAGCAGCTTAATGGGGCCGGGACAGGGATATGGCTACACCTTC. Protein sequence: CASSLMGPGQGYGYTF.